One and the same sample provided the 14 T cell receptor beta chains below, sequenced in a study of blood T cells in healthy people across ages. PCR was performed a second time for 7 to 11 cycles using a sample-barcoded 5' primer and a J-beta primer mix. MiXCR, applied by TCRdb to the 5' RACE reads, yields one record per CDR3 protein. The sample lists 780,000 or so distinct CDR3 sequences; about 61% were seen once. Material: blood. These TCRs come from a man aged 40-55 years in good health.

This chain connects TRBV20-1 to TRBJ1-2; no firm D call. CDR1 is DFQATT and CDR2 is SNEGSKA in the germline V gene (reference sequence). V was clipped by 4 bases and J by 8 bases, with 8 bases between them. The CDR3 runs 10 residues. Here the CDR3 DNA reads TGCAGTGCTACTCGCGGGGGCTACACCTTC. It yields the protein CSATRGGYTF.

This chain connects TRBV18 to TRBJ2-1, with 10 positions matching TRBD1. Germline loops: CDR1 KGHSH, CDR2 LQKENI. The CDR3 is made up of 14 amino acids. V trimming: 6 bases; J trimming: 1 base; junction bases outside the gene matches: 0. CDR3 protein: CASSGQGSYNEQFF. Written as DNA, the CDR3 is TGTGCCAGCTCGGGACAGGGGTCCTACAATGAGCAGTTCTTC.

This rearrangement joins TRBV21-1 to TRBJ1-1; the table's TRBD1 call for D was not verified on the DNA. TRBV21-1 is a pseudogene locus. The CDR3 consists of 17 residues. CDR3 loop: CASSKEDRGGLYTEAFF. CDR3 bases: TGTGCCAGCAGCAAAGAGGATAGAGGGGGCTTGTACACTGAAGCTTTCTTT.

The V gene is TRBV15, the J gene TRBJ2-3, with D hard to call. The CDR3 contains 13 residues. V dropped 4 bases and J dropped 7 bases, with 12 bases sitting between them. Germline V gives CDR1 LNHNV, CDR2 YYDKDF (reference sequence). CDR3 protein: CATSIPSQYTQYF. In DNA, the CDR3 is TGTGCCACCAGCATTCCGTCACAATATACGCAGTATTTT.

This chain connects TRBV12-5 to TRBJ2-3; D gene unclear. Germline loops: CDR1 LGHNT, CDR2 FRNRAP. Trimming took 1 base from V and 4 from J, leaving 12 bases between them. The CDR3 is 15 residues long. The CDR3 loop reads CASGLGGLSADTQYF. CDR3 bases: TGTGCTAGTGGTTTGGGGGGTTTGAGCGCAGATACGCAGTATTTT.

The chain couples TRBV20-1 to TRBJ1-2; 9 bases match TRBD1. The CDR3 runs 13 residues. Germline V CDR1 and CDR2: DFQATT, SNEGSKA (reference sequence). J gave up 2 bases and V 7 bases, and 5 bases lay outside the gene matches. CDR3 sequence reads: CSVRDRENYGYTF. The CDR3 DNA reads as TGCAGTGTTCGGGACAGGGAGAACTATGGCTACACCTTC.

V and J are TRBV5-1 and TRBJ2-5; D is ambiguous. Germline-derived CDR1 and CDR2 are SGHRS and YFSETQ. The V end was cut by 3 bases, the J end by 11 bases, with 14 bases between. The CDR3 covers 12 residues. The CDR3 DNA follows: TGCGCCAGCAGCTCACAGTTGGATGAGCAGTACTTC. Its translation is CASSSQLDEQYF. The complete variable domain, with remaining parts taken from reference TRBV5-1 and TRBJ2-5, reads KAGVTQTPRYLIKTRGQQVTLSCSPISGHRSVSWYQQTPGQGLQFLFEYFSETQRNKGNFPGRFSGRQFSNSRSEMNVSTLELGDSALYLCASSSQLDEQYFGPGTRLLVL.

The V call is TRBV28, the J call TRBJ1-2; 8 bases fit TRBD1. V trimming: 5 bases; J trimming: 5 bases; junction bases outside the gene matches: 10. The length of the CDR3 is 15 residues. Germline CDR1 is MDHEN and CDR2 is SYDVKM. CDR3 sequence (DNA): TGTGCCAGCAGTCCCCATCTAGGACAGGGATATGGCTACACCTTC. Translating gives CASSPHLGQGYGYTF.

The DNA for the CDR3 is TGCGCCAGCAGCCCCGGGACAGGGTGGGAAGATACGCAGTATTTT. Translating gives CASSPGTGWEDTQYF. The V gene is TRBV5-1, the J gene TRBJ2-3; 9 nucleotides match TRBD1. This CDR3 has 15 residues. V shed 4 bases and J 5 bases; nucleotides not matched to a gene: 8. Germline lookup yields CDR1 SGHRS and CDR2 YFSETQ.

The chain is built from TRBV4-2 and TRBJ2-1, with TRBD2 matching over 7 bases. The better agreement between TRBJ2-7 and the DNA end casts doubt on the J call. Germline lookup yields CDR1 LGHNA and CDR2 YNFKEQ. The CDR3 contains 16 residues. The CDR3 DNA reads as TGTGCCAGCAGCCAATCTAGCGGCAGCTCCTACAATGAGCAGTACTTC. The encoded protein is CASSQSSGSSYNEQYF.

The gene calls are TRBV5-1 and TRBJ2-5, with D perhaps matching TRBD2 (5 bases). The CDR3 sequence is 15 residues long. Germline-derived CDR1 and CDR2 are SGHRS and YFSETQ. Trimming stripped 0 bases from V and 11 bases from J, with 20 bases between. The CDR3 spells CASSLERTSSWEQYF. The CDR3 DNA reads TGCGCCAGCAGCTTGGAGCGGACCTCCTCGTGGGAGCAGTACTTC. Based on the CDR3 plus reference TRBV5-1 and TRBJ2-5, the full variable domain is KAGVTQTPRYLIKTRGQQVTLSCSPISGHRSVSWYQQTPGQGLQFLFEYFSETQRNKGNFPGRFSGRQFSNSRSEMNVSTLELGDSALYLCASSLERTSSWEQYFGPGTRLLVL.

The sample holds one count of this clonotype. The chain has TRBV3-1 and TRBJ1-1, with a possible D match to TRBD1 (6 bases). Germline CDR1 is LGHDT and CDR2 is YNNKEL (reference sequence). CDR3 length: 15 amino acids. Trimming cost V 5 bases and J 1 base, with 14 bases left between them. The CDR3 sequence is CASSYWTEPNTEAFF. For the CDR3, the DNA is TGTGCCAGCAGCTACTGGACAGAGCCGAACACTGAAGCTTTCTTT.

The chain is built from TRBV7-9 and TRBJ2-1, with D uncertain. The CDR3 is 18 residues long. Germline V gene lookup returns CDR1 SEHNR and CDR2 FQNEAQ (reference sequence). Trimming took off 5 bases at V and 0 bases at J, with 20 bases between the two ends. CDR3 DNA: TGTGCCAGCAGCCGAAACATTGGTGGGTGGGGCTCCTACAATGAGCAGTTCTTC. Translated: CASSRNIGGWGSYNEQFF.

This clonotype was found many times. V gene TRBV27 combines with J gene TRBJ2-7; tentative D call: TRBD1 (6 bases). The CDR3 is 12 residues long. Germline V gives CDR1 MNHEY, CDR2 SMNVEV (reference sequence). V gave up 5 bases and J gave up 4 bases, with 9 bases separating them. The DNA of the CDR3 is TGTGCCAGCAGTACAACAGGGTACGAGCAGTACTTC. Its translation: CASSTTGYEQYF.